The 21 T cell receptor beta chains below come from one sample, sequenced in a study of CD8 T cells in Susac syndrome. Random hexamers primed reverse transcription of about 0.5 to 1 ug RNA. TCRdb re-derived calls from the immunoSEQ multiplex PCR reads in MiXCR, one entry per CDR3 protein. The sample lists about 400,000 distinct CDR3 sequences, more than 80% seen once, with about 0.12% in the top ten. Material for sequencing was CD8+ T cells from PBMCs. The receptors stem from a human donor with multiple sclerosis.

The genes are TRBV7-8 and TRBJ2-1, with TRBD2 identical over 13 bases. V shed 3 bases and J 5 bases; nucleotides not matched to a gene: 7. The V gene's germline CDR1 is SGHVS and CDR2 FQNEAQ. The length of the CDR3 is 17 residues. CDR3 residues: CASSLAGLAGRNNEQFF. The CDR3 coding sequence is TGTGCCAGCAGCTTGGCGGGACTAGCGGGACGGAACAATGAGCAGTTCTTC.

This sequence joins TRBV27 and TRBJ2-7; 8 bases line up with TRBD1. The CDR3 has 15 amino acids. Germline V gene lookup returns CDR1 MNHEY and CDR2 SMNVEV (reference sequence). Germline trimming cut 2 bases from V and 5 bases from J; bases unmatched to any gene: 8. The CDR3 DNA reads TGTGCCAGCAGTTTAGCCCCAGGGGGCTGCCACGAGCAGTACTTC. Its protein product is CASSLAPGGCHEQYF.

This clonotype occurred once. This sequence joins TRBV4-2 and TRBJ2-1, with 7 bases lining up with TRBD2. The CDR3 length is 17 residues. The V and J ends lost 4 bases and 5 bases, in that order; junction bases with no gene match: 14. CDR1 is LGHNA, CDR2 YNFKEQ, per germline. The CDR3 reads CASSPAAPGTMNNEQFF. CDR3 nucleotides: TGTGCCAGCAGCCCAGCAGCCCCCGGGACTATGAACAATGAGCAGTTCTTC.

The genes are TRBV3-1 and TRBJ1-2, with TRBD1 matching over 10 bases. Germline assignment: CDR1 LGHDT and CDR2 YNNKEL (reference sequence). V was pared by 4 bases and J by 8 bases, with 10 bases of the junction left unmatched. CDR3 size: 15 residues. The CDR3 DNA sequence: TGTGCCAGCAGCCCTCCGGGACAGGGGAAGGCCGGCTACACCTTC. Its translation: CASSPPGQGKAGYTF.

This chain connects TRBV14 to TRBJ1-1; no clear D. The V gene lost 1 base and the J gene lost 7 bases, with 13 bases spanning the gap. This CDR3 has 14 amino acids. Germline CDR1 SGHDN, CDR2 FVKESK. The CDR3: CASSQGMAVGEAFF. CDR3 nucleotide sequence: TGTGCCAGCAGCCAAGGAATGGCGGTGGGTGAAGCTTTCTTT.

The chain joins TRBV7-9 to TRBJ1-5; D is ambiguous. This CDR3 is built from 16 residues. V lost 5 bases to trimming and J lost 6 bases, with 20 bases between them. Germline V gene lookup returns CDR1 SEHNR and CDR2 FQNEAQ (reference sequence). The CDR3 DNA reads TGTGCCAGCAGCCCGGAAGCTCCGGGTAGAAGTCAGCCCCAGCATTTT. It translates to CASSPEAPGRSQPQHF. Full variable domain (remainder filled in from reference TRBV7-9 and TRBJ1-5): DTGVSQNPRHKITKRGQNVTFRCDPISEHNRLYWYRQTLGQGPEFLTYFQNEAQLEKSRLLSDRFSAERPKGSFSTLEIQRTEQGDSAMYLCASSPEAPGRSQPQHFGDGTRLSIL.

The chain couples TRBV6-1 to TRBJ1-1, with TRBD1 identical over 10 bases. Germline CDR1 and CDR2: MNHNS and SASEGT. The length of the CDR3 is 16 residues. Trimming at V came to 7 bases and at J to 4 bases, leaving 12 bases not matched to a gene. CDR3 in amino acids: CASTSGTGAWFTEAFF. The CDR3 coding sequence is TGTGCCAGCACCTCCGGGACAGGGGCGTGGTTCACTGAAGCTTTCTTT.

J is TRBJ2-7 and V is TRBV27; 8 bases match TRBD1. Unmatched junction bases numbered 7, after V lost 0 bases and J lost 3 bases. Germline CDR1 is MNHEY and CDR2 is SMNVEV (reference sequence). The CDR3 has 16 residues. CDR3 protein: CASSLSGQGTFYEQYF. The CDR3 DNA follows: TGTGCCAGCAGTTTATCCGGACAGGGTACCTTCTACGAGCAGTACTTC.

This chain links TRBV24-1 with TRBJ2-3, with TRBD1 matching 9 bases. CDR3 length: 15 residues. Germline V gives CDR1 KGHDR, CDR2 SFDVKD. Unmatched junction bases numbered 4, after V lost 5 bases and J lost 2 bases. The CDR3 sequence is CATSGGQGITDTQYF. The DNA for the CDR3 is TGTGCCACCAGTGGAGGACAGGGGATCACAGATACGCAGTATTTT.

This CDR3 reads CASSPFLEGHNEQFF. DNA for the CDR3: TGTGCCAGCAGCCCCTTCCTCGAAGGCCACAATGAGCAGTTCTTC. The chain couples TRBV3-1 to TRBJ2-1; D not resolved. The CDR3 is 15 amino acids. Per the germline V gene, CDR1 is LGHDT and CDR2 is YNNKEL (reference sequence). V gave up 4 bases and J gave up 5 bases, with 15 bases separating them.

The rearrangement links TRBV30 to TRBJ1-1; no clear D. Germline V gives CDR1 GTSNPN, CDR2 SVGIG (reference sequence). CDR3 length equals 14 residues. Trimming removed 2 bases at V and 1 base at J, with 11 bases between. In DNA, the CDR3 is TGTGCCTGGAGTTTAGGCGGGCAGAACACTGAAGCTTTCTTT. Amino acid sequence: CAWSLGGQNTEAFF.

The CDR3 DNA sequence: TGTGCCAGCAGCTTAGCAGTATGGCACGACGGGGGCATGAACACTGAAGCTTTCTTT. Protein product: CASSLAVWHDGGMNTEAFF. The V and J genes are TRBV7-9 and TRBJ1-1; D might be TRBD1 (6 bases). In germline, CDR1 is SEHNR, CDR2 FQNEAQ (reference sequence). The CDR3 is made up of 19 amino acids. V was trimmed by 0 bases and J by 0 bases, leaving 20 bases between them.

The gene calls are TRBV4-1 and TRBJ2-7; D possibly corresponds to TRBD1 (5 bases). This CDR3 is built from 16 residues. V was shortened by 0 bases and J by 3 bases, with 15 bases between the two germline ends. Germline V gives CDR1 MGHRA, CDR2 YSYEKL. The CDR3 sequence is CASSQEQPTEIYEQYF. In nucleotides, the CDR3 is TGCGCCAGCAGCCAAGAGCAACCGACAGAAATCTACGAGCAGTACTTC.

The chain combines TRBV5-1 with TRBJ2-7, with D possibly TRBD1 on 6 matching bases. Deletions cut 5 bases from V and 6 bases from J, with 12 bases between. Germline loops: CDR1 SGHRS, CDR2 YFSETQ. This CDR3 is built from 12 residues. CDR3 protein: CASSTQGGEQYF. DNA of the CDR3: TGCGCCAGCAGTACACAGGGTGGCGAGCAGTACTTC.

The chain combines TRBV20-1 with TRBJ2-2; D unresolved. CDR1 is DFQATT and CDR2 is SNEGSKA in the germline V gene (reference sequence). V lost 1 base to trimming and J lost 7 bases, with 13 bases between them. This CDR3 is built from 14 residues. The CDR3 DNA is TGCAGTGCTAGAGCCTTGGGTTACGGCGGGGAGCTGTTTTTT. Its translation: CSARALGYGGELFF.

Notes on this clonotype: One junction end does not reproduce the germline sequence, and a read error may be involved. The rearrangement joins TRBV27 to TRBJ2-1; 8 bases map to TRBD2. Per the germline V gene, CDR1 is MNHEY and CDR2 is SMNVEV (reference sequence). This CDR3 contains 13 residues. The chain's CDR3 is CSSGQSSYNEQFF. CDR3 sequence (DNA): TGCTCTAGCGGGCAGAGCTCCTACAATGAGCAGTTCTTC.

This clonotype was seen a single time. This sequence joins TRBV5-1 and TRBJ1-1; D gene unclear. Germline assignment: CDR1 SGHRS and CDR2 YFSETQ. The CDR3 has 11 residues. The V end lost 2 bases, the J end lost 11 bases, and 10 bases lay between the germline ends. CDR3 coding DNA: TGCGCCAGCAGCTTAGGCGACGGGGCTTTCTTT. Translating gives CASSLGDGAFF.

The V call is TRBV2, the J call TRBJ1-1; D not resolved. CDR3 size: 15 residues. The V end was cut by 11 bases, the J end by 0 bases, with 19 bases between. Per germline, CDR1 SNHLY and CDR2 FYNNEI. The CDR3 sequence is CAVVRSRDMNTEAFF. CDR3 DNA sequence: TGTGCCGTGGTTAGGAGCAGAGACATGAACACTGAAGCTTTCTTT. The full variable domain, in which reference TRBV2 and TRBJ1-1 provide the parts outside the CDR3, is EPEVTQTPSHQVTQMGQEVILRCVPISNHLYFYWYRQILGQKVEFLVSFYNNEISEKSEIFDDQFSVERPDGSNFTLKIRSTKLEDSAMYFCAVVRSRDMNTEAFFGQGTRLTVV.

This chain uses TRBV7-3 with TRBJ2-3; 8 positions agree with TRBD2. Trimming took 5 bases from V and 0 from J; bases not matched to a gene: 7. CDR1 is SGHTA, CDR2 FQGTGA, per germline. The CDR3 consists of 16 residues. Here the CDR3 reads CASSLVAGSSTDTQYF. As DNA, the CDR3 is TGTGCCAGCAGCCTTGTAGCGGGGTCTAGCACAGATACGCAGTATTTT.

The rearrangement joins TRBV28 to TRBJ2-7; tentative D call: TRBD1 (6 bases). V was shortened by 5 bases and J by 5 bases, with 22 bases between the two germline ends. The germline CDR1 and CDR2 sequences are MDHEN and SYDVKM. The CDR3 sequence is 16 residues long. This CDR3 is CASSPRGGHPADEQYF. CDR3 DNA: TGTGCCAGCAGTCCCAGGGGTGGACACCCAGCCGACGAGCAGTACTTC.

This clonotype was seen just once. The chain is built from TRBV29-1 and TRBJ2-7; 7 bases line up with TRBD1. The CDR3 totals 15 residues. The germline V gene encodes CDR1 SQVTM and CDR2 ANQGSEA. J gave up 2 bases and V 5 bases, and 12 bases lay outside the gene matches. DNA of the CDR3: TGCAGCGTTATTCTCTCCGGGACAGATACCTACGAGCAGTACTTC. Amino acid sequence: CSVILSGTDTYEQYF.